These T cell receptor beta chains were read from a single sample in a study of Ad26.COV2.S vaccination and SARS-CoV-2 variants. The table came from immunoSEQ multiplex PCR; TCRdb's copy has only in-frame clones and leaves some out. This table holds around 240,000 clones, approximately 88% found once. The sequencing used peripheral blood, collected in a trial of Ad26.COV2.S vaccine versus placebo. The receptors were sampled from a person between 18 and 65 years old who received the Ad26.COV2.S COVID-19 vaccine or a placebo. The CDR3 runs from the conserved cysteine through the conserved F or W. Fields, in order: CDR3 length, clone size, D gene, V gene, J gene, CDR3 protein, CDR3 DNA. A D gene is named only where the DNA matches it firmly. Only some rows state a clone size, as once, few, many or a class for expanded clones.

len: 16; abundance: once; d_gene: TRBD2; v_gene: TRBV6-5; j_gene: TRBJ2-2; CDR3aa: CASSYPRGGRAGELFF; CDR3nt: TGTGCCAGCAGTTACCCACGGGGAGGGAGGGCCGGGGAGCTGTTTTTT
len: 15; abundance: NA; d_gene: NA; v_gene: TRBV29-1; j_gene: TRBJ1-1; CDR3aa: CSVEDHEGISTEAFF; CDR3nt: TGCAGCGTTGAAGATCACGAGGGGATAAGCACTGAAGCTTTCTTT
len: 16; abundance: NA; d_gene: TRBD1; v_gene: TRBV25-1; j_gene: TRBJ1-6; CDR3aa: CASSELGQNYNSPLHF; CDR3nt: TGTGCCAGCAGTGAATTGGGACAGAACTATAATTCACCCCTCCACTTT
len: 17; abundance: NA; d_gene: NA; v_gene: TRBV5-1; j_gene: TRBJ2-1; CDR3aa: CASRMNVGGSSYNEQFF; CDR3nt: TGCGCCAGCAGGATGAATGTCGGCGGTAGCTCCTACAATGAGCAGTTCTTC
len: 14; abundance: NA; d_gene: NA; v_gene: TRBV14; j_gene: TRBJ2-7; CDR3aa: CASSQGGAGSEQYF; CDR3nt: TGTGCCAGCAGCCAAGGGGGGGCAGGGAGCGAGCAGTACTTC
len: 14; abundance: NA; d_gene: TRBD2; v_gene: TRBV18; j_gene: TRBJ2-7; CDR3aa: CASSPQAGGLEQYF; CDR3nt: TGTGCCAGCTCACCACAGGCGGGGGGGCTCGAGCAGTACTTC
len: 16; abundance: few; d_gene: NA; v_gene: TRBV28; j_gene: TRBJ2-7; CDR3aa: CASSRAGGLSSYEQYF; CDR3nt: TGTGCCAGCTCTCGGGCAGGCGGATTGAGCTCCTACGAGCAGTACTTC
len: 15; abundance: NA; d_gene: NA; v_gene: TRBV6-1; j_gene: TRBJ2-3; CDR3aa: CASSEASRGADTQYF; CDR3nt: TGTGCCAGCAGTGAAGCGTCCAGGGGGGCAGATACGCAGTATTTT
len: 16; abundance: NA; d_gene: TRBD2; v_gene: TRBV6-1; j_gene: TRBJ2-3; CDR3aa: CASSETSRGGTDTQYF; CDR3nt: TGTGCCAGCAGTGAGACCTCGCGGGGGGGCACAGATACGCAGTATTTT
len: 17; abundance: NA; d_gene: TRBD2; v_gene: TRBV30; j_gene: TRBJ2-1; CDR3aa: CAWSVVRTSGRYNEQFF; CDR3nt: TGTGCCTGGAGTGTAGTAAGGACTAGCGGGAGATACAATGAGCAGTTCTTC
len: 14; abundance: NA; d_gene: NA; v_gene: TRBV28; j_gene: TRBJ1-3; CDR3aa: CASSLVQNGNTIYF; CDR3nt: TGTGCCAGCAGTTTGGTCCAGAATGGAAACACCATATATTTT
len: 16; abundance: NA; d_gene: TRBD1; v_gene: TRBV6-2/TRBV6-3; j_gene: TRBJ2-2; CDR3aa: CASSKTGALNTGELFF; CDR3nt: TGTGCCAGCAGTAAGACAGGGGCCCTGAACACCGGGGAGCTGTTTTTT
len: 16; abundance: NA; d_gene: TRBD1; v_gene: TRBV9; j_gene: TRBJ1-3; CDR3aa: CASSATGTGVGNTIYF; CDR3nt: TGTGCCAGCAGCGCGACCGGGACAGGGGTTGGAAACACCATATATTTT
len: 14; abundance: NA; d_gene: TRBD1; v_gene: TRBV28; j_gene: TRBJ2-1; CDR3aa: CASSLIQGADEQFF; CDR3nt: TGTGCCAGCAGTTTAATACAGGGGGCCGATGAGCAGTTCTTC
len: 12; abundance: once; d_gene: NA; v_gene: TRBV6-1; j_gene: TRBJ1-2; CDR3aa: CASSDGPEGYTF; CDR3nt: TGTGCCAGCAGTGACGGCCCTGAGGGCTACACCTTC
len: 17; abundance: NA; d_gene: TRBD2; v_gene: TRBV5-6; j_gene: TRBJ2-7; CDR3aa: CASSLGPLAGGTYEQYF; CDR3nt: TGTGCCAGCAGCTTGGGACCCTTAGCGGGAGGGACCTACGAGCAGTACTTC
len: 15; abundance: NA; d_gene: TRBD1; v_gene: TRBV10-3; j_gene: TRBJ1-1; CDR3aa: CAIRGSGTGGTEAFF; CDR3nt: TGTGCCATCAGGGGGTCCGGGACAGGGGGCACTGAAGCTTTCTTT
len: 14; abundance: NA; d_gene: NA; v_gene: TRBV7-6; j_gene: TRBJ1-2; CDR3aa: CASSLDSGSYGYTF; CDR3nt: TGTGCCAGCAGCTTGGATTCAGGGTCCTATGGCTACACCTTC
len: 13; abundance: NA; d_gene: TRBD2; v_gene: TRBV30; j_gene: TRBJ2-1; CDR3aa: CAWRAPGGREQFF; CDR3nt: TGTGCCTGGAGAGCCCCGGGGGGGAGAGAGCAGTTCTTC
len: 14; abundance: once; d_gene: NA; v_gene: TRBV7-3; j_gene: TRBJ2-2; CDR3aa: CASSLTGLGGELFF; CDR3nt: TGTGCCAGCAGCTTAACGGGACTCGGTGGGGAGCTGTTTTTT
len: 12; abundance: NA; d_gene: NA; v_gene: TRBV10-2; j_gene: TRBJ2-1; CDR3aa: CAILETNNEQFF; CDR3nt: TGCGCCATACTAGAGACTAACAATGAGCAGTTCTTC
len: 15; abundance: NA; d_gene: TRBD1; v_gene: TRBV4-2; j_gene: TRBJ2-7; CDR3aa: CASSDAQGVSYEQYF; CDR3nt: TGTGCCAGCAGCGATGCCCAGGGGGTCTCCTACGAGCAGTACTTC
len: 17; abundance: NA; d_gene: TRBD2; v_gene: TRBV28; j_gene: TRBJ2-1; CDR3aa: CASSIVEGLAGNDEQFF; CDR3nt: TGTGCCAGCAGTATTGTGGAGGGTCTAGCGGGGAACGATGAGCAGTTCTTC
len: 17; abundance: once; d_gene: NA; v_gene: TRBV3-1/TRBV3-2; j_gene: TRBJ2-2; CDR3aa: CASSQDKRVVNTGELFF; CDR3nt: TGTGCCAGCAGCCAAGATAAGCGGGTTGTGAACACCGGGGAGCTGTTTTTT
len: 17; abundance: NA; d_gene: NA; v_gene: TRBV28; j_gene: TRBJ2-3; CDR3aa: CASTHFRTSPSTDTQYF; CDR3nt: TGTGCCAGCACACATTTTCGGACCTCCCCCAGCACAGATACGCAGTATTTT
len: 15; abundance: once; d_gene: TRBD2; v_gene: TRBV27; j_gene: TRBJ2-7; CDR3aa: CASTDWASGSYEQYF; CDR3nt: TGTGCCAGCACCGACTGGGCTAGCGGGAGTTACGAGCAGTACTTC
len: 16; abundance: NA; d_gene: NA; v_gene: TRBV6-6; j_gene: TRBJ1-6; CDR3aa: CATTGGRHGGNSPLHF; CDR3nt: TGTGCCACCACGGGGGGGCGCCATGGTGGTAATTCACCCCTCCACTTT
len: 16; abundance: once; d_gene: TRBD2; v_gene: TRBV10-3; j_gene: TRBJ2-5; CDR3aa: CAISESSGLAEETQYF; CDR3nt: TGTGCCATCAGTGAGTCCTCGGGACTAGCCGAAGAGACCCAGTACTTC
len: 14; abundance: NA; d_gene: NA; v_gene: TRBV7-9; j_gene: TRBJ2-5; CDR3aa: CASSLGAPQETQYF; CDR3nt: TGTGCCAGCAGCTTAGGAGCCCCCCAAGAGACCCAGTACTTC
len: 14; abundance: NA; d_gene: NA; v_gene: TRBV4-1; j_gene: TRBJ2-7; CDR3aa: CASSRVSPSYEQYF; CDR3nt: TGCGCCAGCAGCCGGGTGTCACCCTCCTACGAGCAGTACTTC
len: 17; abundance: NA; d_gene: NA; v_gene: TRBV5-8; j_gene: TRBJ2-7; CDR3aa: CASSFGQRKAASYEQYF; CDR3nt: TGTGCCAGCAGCTTTGGACAGAGAAAGGCGGCTTCCTACGAGCAGTACTTC